This T cell receptor beta chain was captured in a study of tumor-infiltrating lymphocytes in primary liver carcinoma. cDNA specific to TCR beta was made from 450 to 500 ng of total RNA, with a constant-region primer employed for priming. Libraries for TCR beta were built through three nested multiplex PCR rounds, which together made up a slightly modified ARM-PCR procedure. The two initial PCR rounds, around 11 cycles each, used TRBV1-TRBV30 forward and C-beta reverse primers. Each CDR3 protein gets one entry after TCRdb re-called the multiplex PCR reads with MiXCR. The sample yields more than 90,000 distinct CDR3 sequences, around two thirds seen once. Study observations and caveats: A significantly higher top-250-clone fraction was recorded for tumors than for blood (p = 0.039).

The CDR3 spans 14 residues. Germline CDR1 reads SGHNT; CDR2 reads YENEEA. Each 20-30 mg portion of unsorted bulk tissue served as the source for co-extraction of RNA and DNA. Each sampled tumor had five separate regions taken from it. Regarding this clonotype: Its antigen is undetermined. One junction end disagrees with the germline gene, perhaps due to a read error.

The material sequenced was liver tumor tissue from sampling region 2. As to subset: tumor region T2, inferior pole. V usage is TRBV11-3 and J usage is TRBJ1-1; D unclear. This TCR came from a woman aged 60-75 years with primary liver carcinoma and hepatitis B virus infection. CDR3 coding DNA: TGTACCAGCAGCTACGGGTGGTCGGACACTGAAGCTTTCTTT. It is translated as CTSSYGWSDTEAFF.